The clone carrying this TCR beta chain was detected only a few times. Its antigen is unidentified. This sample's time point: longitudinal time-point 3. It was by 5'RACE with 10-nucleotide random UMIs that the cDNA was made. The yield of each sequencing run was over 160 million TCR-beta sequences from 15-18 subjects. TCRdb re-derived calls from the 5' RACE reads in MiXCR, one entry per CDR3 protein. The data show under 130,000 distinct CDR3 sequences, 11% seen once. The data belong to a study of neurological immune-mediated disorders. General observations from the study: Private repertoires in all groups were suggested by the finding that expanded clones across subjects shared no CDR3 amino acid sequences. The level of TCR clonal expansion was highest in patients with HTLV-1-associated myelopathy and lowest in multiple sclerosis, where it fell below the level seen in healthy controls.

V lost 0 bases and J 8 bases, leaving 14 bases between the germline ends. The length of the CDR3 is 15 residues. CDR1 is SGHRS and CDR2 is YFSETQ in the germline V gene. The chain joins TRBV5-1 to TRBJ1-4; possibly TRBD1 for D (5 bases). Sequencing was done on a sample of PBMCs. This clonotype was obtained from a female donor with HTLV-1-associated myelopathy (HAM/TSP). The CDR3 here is CASSLALGQGEKLFF. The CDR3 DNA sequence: TGCGCCAGCAGCTTGGCTCTAGGACAAGGCGAAAAACTGTTTTTT. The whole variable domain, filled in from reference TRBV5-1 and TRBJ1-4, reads KAGVTQTPRYLIKTRGQQVTLSCSPISGHRSVSWYQQTPGQGLQFLFEYFSETQRNKGNFPGRFSGRQFSNSRSEMNVSTLELGDSALYLCASSLALGQGEKLFFGSGTQLSVL.